The 9 T cell receptor beta chains given below trace back to one sample, sequenced in a study of cytomegalovirus exposure and HLA in healthy donors. The primer mix had 60 Vbeta and 13 Jbeta primers. The protocol was immunoSEQ multiplex PCR, while the TCRdb copy is restricted to in-frame clones and leaves out a portion. The sample lists about 140,000 clones; around 72% were seen once. The source material was PBMCs. These receptors all come from a man aged 35 to 55 in good health and CMV-seronegative.

The chain carries TRBV9 and TRBJ1-4; TRBD1 agrees at 9 bases. With 0 bases clipped from V and 5 bases from J, the junction kept 2 bases outside the gene matches. This CDR3 spans 15 amino acids. CDR1 is SGDLS and CDR2 is YYNGEE in the germline V gene. The CDR3 DNA reads TGTGCCAGCAGCGTAGTAGGACAGGGGAATGAAAAACTGTTTTTT. Residues: CASSVVGQGNEKLFF.

The rearrangement uses TRBV28 and TRBJ2-6; D ambiguous. The germline V gene encodes CDR1 MDHEN and CDR2 SYDVKM. Trimming stripped 6 bases from V and 0 bases from J, with 3 bases between. CDR3 length: 13 amino acids. This chain's CDR3 is CASRSSGANVLTF. In DNA form, the CDR3 reads TGTGCCAGCAGGAGCTCTGGGGCCAACGTCCTGACTTTC.

The rearrangement links TRBV6-6 to TRBJ1-3; tentatively, D is TRBD1 (5 bases). Trimming stripped 6 bases from V and 3 bases from J, with 12 bases between. The germline V gene has CDR1 MNHNY and CDR2 SVGAGI (reference sequence). This CDR3 has 14 amino acids. This CDR3 reads CASSFDRNGNTIYF. In DNA, the CDR3 is TGTGCCAGCAGCTTCGACAGAAATGGAAACACCATATATTTT.

The chain carries TRBV6-5 and TRBJ2-3; D gene ambiguous. This CDR3 is built from 11 residues. The ends were cut back, 6 bases at V and 3 bases at J, with 4 bases in the middle. CDR1 is MNHEY, CDR2 SVGAGI, per germline. The CDR3 spells CASSSTDTQYF. CDR3 sequence (DNA): TGTGCCAGCAGCAGTACAGATACGCAGTATTTT.

The chain combines TRBV5-1 with TRBJ2-7, with a possible D match to TRBD1 (5 bases). CDR1 SGHRS and CDR2 YFSETQ come from the germline V gene. V lost 1 base and J lost 4, with 15 bases in between. The CDR3 is made up of 15 amino acids. CDR3 amino acids: CASSLSWFSGYEQYF. CDR3 in DNA: TGCGCCAGCAGCTTGTCATGGTTCTCAGGGTACGAGCAGTACTTC.

The V call is TRBV7-6, the J call TRBJ1-3; D not certain. Trimming stripped 0 bases from V and 4 bases from J, with 16 bases between. The CDR3 extends over 17 amino acids. In germline, CDR1 is SGHVS, CDR2 FNYEAQ. The CDR3 coding sequence is TGTGCCAGCAGCTTAGCTCCTTGGAGGGCCCCAGGAAACACCATATATTTT. Amino acids: CASSLAPWRAPGNTIYF.

The chain joins TRBV29-1 to TRBJ2-3; D is possibly TRBD1 (6 bases). The CDR3 runs 14 residues. V lost 0 bases to trimming and J lost 7 bases, with 14 bases between them. CDR1 is SQVTM and CDR2 is ANQGSEA in the germline V gene. The DNA for the CDR3 is TGCAGCGTTGAAGAATCGGGGACAAAGTATACGCAGTATTTT. It codes for CSVEESGTKYTQYF.

This clone was seen only a few times. The chain employs TRBV28 and TRBJ2-5, with 9 nucleotides matching TRBD2. Germline V lookup: CDR1 MDHEN, CDR2 SYDVKM. The V and J ends lost 2 bases and 5 bases, in that order; junction bases with no gene match: 6. CDR3 length: 15 residues. For the CDR3, the DNA is TGTGCCAGCAGTTTACTCCTAGCGGGACGGGAGACCCAGTACTTC. Translating gives CASSLLLAGRETQYF.

V gene TRBV7-2 combines with J gene TRBJ2-7; 9 bases line up with TRBD1. The CDR3 has 16 residues. V dropped 0 bases and J dropped 3; count of bases not matched to a gene: 6. The germline CDR1 and CDR2 sequences are SGHTA and FQGNSA. CDR3 in DNA: TGTGCCAGCAGCTTAGCGAAGGGACAGGGCCTCTACGAGCAGTACTTC. This codes for CASSLAKGQGLYEQYF.